This is a list of T cell receptor beta chains from one sample in a study of T cell responses to AZD1222 COVID-19 vaccine. The protocol was immunoSEQ multiplex PCR, while the TCRdb copy is restricted to in-frame clones and leaves out a portion. The table has roughly 170,000 clones, about 90% seen once. Material: peripheral blood, obtained on day 0 of AZD1222 vaccination. The receptors were sampled from an adult in good health. Both conserved end residues are part of each CDR3. D genes are given only for firm matches. Some rows mark clone size as missing; the rest say once, few, many or name a class of expanded clone.

length: 12
size: .
J: TRBJ2-7
V: TRBV29-1
D: .
CDR3: CSVEEIGDRQYF
DNA: TGCAGCGTTGAAGAGATTGGGGATCGGCAGTACTTC

length: 14
size: .
J: TRBJ2-1
V: TRBV11-2
D: .
CDR3: CASSLDKISSETFF
DNA: TGTGCCAGCAGCTTAGATAAGATCTCTAGCGAAACGTTCTTC

length: 18
size: once
J: TRBJ2-1
V: TRBV10-2
D: TRBD2
CDR3: CASGGGGLAGSSYNEQFF
DNA: TGCGCCAGCGGGGGAGGGGGCCTAGCGGGGAGCTCCTACAATGAGCAGTTCTTC

length: 16
size: .
J: TRBJ1-4
V: TRBV7-2
D: .
CDR3: CASSFFAGIGNEKLFF
DNA: TGTGCCAGCAGCTTCTTCGCGGGGATAGGTAATGAAAAACTGTTTTTT

length: 18
size: .
J: TRBJ1-2
V: TRBV23-1
D: .
CDR3: CASSQSAPPDRLLYGYTF
DNA: TGCGCCAGCAGTCAATCGGCCCCCCCGGACAGACTCCTCTATGGCTACACCTTC

length: 15
size: once
J: TRBJ2-3
V: TRBV7-3
D: .
CDR3: CASSPGTASTDTQYF
DNA: TGTGCCAGCAGCCCCGGGACGGCAAGCACAGATACGCAGTATTTT

length: 16
size: .
J: TRBJ2-1
V: TRBV28
D: TRBD1
CDR3: CASSLLPGQGGNEQFF
DNA: TGTGCCAGCAGCCTTCTCCCGGGACAGGGGGGGAATGAGCAGTTCTTC

length: 15
size: .
J: TRBJ1-6
V: TRBV2
D: .
CDR3: CASSEYRAGNSPLHF
DNA: TGTGCCAGCAGTGAGTACAGGGCTGGGAATTCACCCCTCCACTTT

length: 14
size: .
J: TRBJ1-1
V: TRBV5-1
D: .
CDR3: CASSFSGWDTEAFF
DNA: TGCGCCAGCAGCTTCTCAGGGTGGGACACTGAAGCTTTCTTT

length: 11
size: .
J: TRBJ2-7
V: TRBV7-9
D: .
CDR3: CASSPQYEQYF
DNA: TGTGCCAGCAGTCCTCAATACGAGCAGTACTTC

length: 19
size: .
J: TRBJ2-3
V: TRBV4-2
D: TRBD1
CDR3: CASSRRQGASDVSTDTQYF
DNA: TGTGCCAGCAGCCGTAGACAGGGGGCATCGGACGTCAGCACAGATACGCAGTATTTT

length: 12
size: .
J: TRBJ2-5
V: TRBV7-9
D: .
CDR3: CASSPTGETQYF
DNA: TGTGCCAGCAGCCCAACGGGGGAGACCCAGTACTTC

length: 12
size: .
J: TRBJ2-7
V: TRBV29-1
D: .
CDR3: CSASGGAREQYF
DNA: TGCAGCGCGTCGGGCGGGGCGCGGGAGCAGTACTTC

length: 17
size: .
J: TRBJ1-2
V: TRBV10-2
D: TRBD1
CDR3: CASSPSGTGAGGYGYTF
DNA: TGCGCCAGCAGCCCGTCCGGGACAGGGGCAGGGGGCTATGGCTACACCTTC

length: 12
size: .
J: TRBJ2-1
V: TRBV10-2
D: .
CDR3: CASSPPGIEQFF
DNA: TGCGCCAGCAGCCCCCCGGGGATTGAGCAGTTCTTC

length: 16
size: .
J: TRBJ2-3
V: TRBV27
D: TRBD2
CDR3: CASRTRTSGSPDTQYF
DNA: TGTGCCAGTAGGACCCGGACTAGCGGGAGTCCAGATACGCAGTATTTT

length: 13
size: .
J: TRBJ1-2
V: TRBV18
D: .
CDR3: CASSPPGNYGYTF
DNA: TGTGCCAGCTCACCACCAGGAAACTATGGCTACACCTTC

length: 14
size: .
J: TRBJ2-2
V: TRBV25-1
D: .
CDR3: CASSERPEAGELFF
DNA: TGTGCCAGCAGTGAACGGCCCGAGGCCGGGGAGCTGTTTTTT

length: 16
size: .
J: TRBJ2-3
V: TRBV9
D: TRBD1
CDR3: CASSHLRDRDTDTQYF
DNA: TGTGCCAGCAGCCACCTTAGGGACAGGGACACAGATACGCAGTATTTT

length: 17
size: .
J: TRBJ1-5
V: TRBV28
D: TRBD1
CDR3: CASSARQGAPINQPQHF
DNA: TGTGCCAGCAGTGCCAGACAGGGAGCCCCGATTAATCAGCCCCAGCATTTT

length: 15
size: .
J: TRBJ2-7
V: TRBV15
D: TRBD1
CDR3: CATSRAGTGFYEQYF
DNA: TGTGCCACCAGCAGAGCCGGGACAGGATTCTACGAGCAGTACTTC

length: 11
size: few
J: TRBJ2-1
V: TRBV5-4
D: TRBD1
CDR3: CASSWDREQFF
DNA: TGTGCCAGCAGCTGGGACAGGGAGCAGTTCTTC

length: 15
size: .
J: TRBJ1-2
V: TRBV7-8
D: TRBD1
CDR3: CASSLVQGTGAGYTF
DNA: TGTGCCAGCAGCTTAGTTCAAGGGACAGGGGCTGGCTACACCTTC

length: 13
size: .
J: TRBJ1-1
V: TRBV7-9
D: .
CDR3: CASSLNDRKPAFF
DNA: TGTGCCAGCAGCTTAAACGACAGAAAGCCAGCTTTCTTT

length: 17
size: .
J: TRBJ1-3
V: TRBV7-9
D: TRBD1
CDR3: CATQSGTGTPSGNTIYF
DNA: TGTGCCACCCAGAGTGGGACAGGCACACCCTCTGGAAACACCATATATTTT

length: 13
size: .
J: TRBJ1-5
V: TRBV30
D: TRBD1
CDR3: CAWTGGINQPQHF
DNA: TGTGCCTGGACAGGGGGTATCAATCAGCCCCAGCATTTT

length: 14
size: .
J: TRBJ1-5
V: TRBV28
D: .
CDR3: CASSLVAANQPQHF
DNA: TGTGCCAGCAGTTTGGTGGCAGCAAATCAGCCCCAGCATTTT

length: 14
size: .
J: TRBJ2-7
V: TRBV6-2/TRBV6-3
D: .
CDR3: CASSWQAGNYEQYF
DNA: TGTGCCAGCAGTTGGCAGGCCGGTAACTACGAGCAGTACTTC